This TCR beta chain was captured in a study of T cells in localized non-small cell lung cancer. TCRdb keeps only in-frame clones here, not all; method: immunoSEQ multiplex PCR. This repertoire shows roughly 30,000 clones, 80% to 85% found once; its top ten account for roughly 5.7%. Trimming removed 5 bases at V and 0 bases at J, with 10 bases between. Looked up from germline, CDR1 is SEHNR and CDR2 is FQNEAQ (reference sequence). This CDR3 has 14 residues. This receptor was identified in a man aged 40 to 70 with stage III lung adenocarcinoma. Sequencing was performed on peripheral blood mononuclear cells, taken before any cancer treatment. The rearrangement uses TRBV7-9 and TRBJ1-2, with D hard to call. The CDR3 protein is CASSPWRANYGYTF. Written as DNA, the CDR3 is TGTGCCAGCAGCCCTTGGAGGGCTAACTATGGCTACACCTTC.